Listed below are T cell receptor beta chains from one sample, sequenced in a study of blood T cell repertoires in COVID-19. Sequencing was performed with immunoSEQ multiplex PCR; in TCRdb, only in-frame clones are kept and a portion is missing. The sample lists 10,000 to 15,000 clones; around 80% were seen once. Sequenced input: peripheral blood. The receptors stem from a human donor in a cohort sampled during active COVID-19. CDR3s include the opening cysteine and the closing phenylalanine or tryptophan. Fields, in order: D gene, clone size, V gene, J gene, CDR3 DNA, CDR3 protein. D genes are given only for firm matches. Clone size is not always given. Where it is, it says once, few, many or a class for expanded clones.

D gene: TRBD1
clone size: NA
V gene: TRBV6-6
J gene: TRBJ1-2
CDR3 DNA: TGTGCCAGCAGTTACGCGGACAGGCCCTATGGCTACACCTTC
CDR3 protein: CASSYADRPYGYTF

D gene: NA
clone size: NA
V gene: TRBV7-8
J gene: TRBJ2-7
CDR3 DNA: TGTGCCAGCAGCCATCCCAGGGGCGGTCACTTCTCCTACGAGCAGTACTTC
CDR3 protein: CASSHPRGGHFSYEQYF

D gene: TRBD1
clone size: NA
V gene: TRBV6-1
J gene: TRBJ1-6
CDR3 DNA: TGTGCCAGCAGTGAACGACAGGGGACACCCCTCCACTTT
CDR3 protein: CASSERQGTPLHF

D gene: TRBD1
clone size: few
V gene: TRBV7-9
J gene: TRBJ1-5
CDR3 DNA: TGTGCCAGCAGCCAGACAGGGGGCAATCAGCCCCAGCATTTT
CDR3 protein: CASSQTGGNQPQHF

D gene: TRBD2
clone size: NA
V gene: TRBV7-9
J gene: TRBJ2-2
CDR3 DNA: TGTGCCAGCAGCTTAAGTAGCGGGGTAAACACCGGGGAGCTGTTTTTT
CDR3 protein: CASSLSSGVNTGELFF

D gene: TRBD1
clone size: NA
V gene: TRBV27
J gene: TRBJ1-2
CDR3 DNA: TGTGCCAGCAGTCGCCAGGGGGTCTCAGGGGGCTATGGCTACACCTTC
CDR3 protein: CASSRQGVSGGYGYTF

D gene: TRBD1
clone size: few
V gene: TRBV12-3/TRBV12-4
J gene: TRBJ1-3
CDR3 DNA: TGTGCCAGCGGGACAGGGGCTGGAAACACCATATATTTT
CDR3 protein: CASGTGAGNTIYF

D gene: NA
clone size: NA
V gene: TRBV5-4
J gene: TRBJ1-2
CDR3 DNA: TGTGCCAGCAGCCCCCCGGGAGGGGATGGCTACACCTTC
CDR3 protein: CASSPPGGDGYTF

D gene: TRBD1
clone size: few
V gene: TRBV19
J gene: TRBJ2-7
CDR3 DNA: TGTGCCAGTAGTACGACAGGGCCATCTCCCTCCTACGAGCAGTACTTC
CDR3 protein: CASSTTGPSPSYEQYF

D gene: NA
clone size: NA
V gene: TRBV7-9
J gene: TRBJ1-5
CDR3 DNA: TGTGCCAGCAGCTTATTTGGGACACCTCAAGAGTCCCAGCATTTT
CDR3 protein: CASSLFGTPQESQHF

D gene: TRBD1
clone size: once
V gene: TRBV6-2/TRBV6-3
J gene: TRBJ2-7
CDR3 DNA: TGTGCCAGCAGTATACGCCGAGGGGGCATGGGAGTGTTCTACGAGCAGTACTTC
CDR3 protein: CASSIRRGGMGVFYEQYF

D gene: TRBD2
clone size: NA
V gene: TRBV5-1
J gene: TRBJ2-1
CDR3 DNA: TGCGCCAGCAGCTTGCCCCGACTAGCGGGGGGACGAGGGGAGCAGTTCTTC
CDR3 protein: CASSLPRLAGGRGEQFF

D gene: NA
clone size: NA
V gene: TRBV28
J gene: TRBJ1-1
CDR3 DNA: TGTGCCAGCAGTTTAAATTTTGGTGTCGGCACTGAAGCTTTCTTT
CDR3 protein: CASSLNFGVGTEAFF

D gene: TRBD1
clone size: NA
V gene: TRBV6-5
J gene: TRBJ1-6
CDR3 DNA: TGTGCCAGCACCCCGACAGGGGTTAATTCACCCCTCCACTTT
CDR3 protein: CASTPTGVNSPLHF

D gene: NA
clone size: NA
V gene: TRBV29-1
J gene: TRBJ1-1
CDR3 DNA: TGCAGCGTCCACCGGGGGGGATCTGCTTTCTTT
CDR3 protein: CSVHRGGSAFF

D gene: NA
clone size: NA
V gene: TRBV6-5
J gene: TRBJ1-3
CDR3 DNA: TGTGCCACGACTGGACACACCGCGGAGAGAAACACCATATATTTT
CDR3 protein: CATTGHTAERNTIYF

D gene: TRBD1
clone size: NA
V gene: TRBV19
J gene: TRBJ2-2
CDR3 DNA: TGTGCCAGTAGTATAACTTGGGAAACAGGGGGCACCGGGGAGCTGTTTTTT
CDR3 protein: CASSITWETGGTGELFF

D gene: TRBD2
clone size: NA
V gene: TRBV19
J gene: TRBJ2-1
CDR3 DNA: TGTGCCAGTAGTATAGCCCCGCTAGCGGGGGCCCTCAATGAGCAGTTCTTC
CDR3 protein: CASSIAPLAGALNEQFF

D gene: NA
clone size: NA
V gene: TRBV11-3
J gene: TRBJ2-7
CDR3 DNA: TGTGCCAGCAGCTTAGATGGCGGGACCTTGTACTTC
CDR3 protein: CASSLDGGTLYF

D gene: TRBD1
clone size: NA
V gene: TRBV19
J gene: TRBJ1-2
CDR3 DNA: TGTGCCAGTAGTCCGGGACAGGGGGCAGGTGGCTACACCTTC
CDR3 protein: CASSPGQGAGGYTF

D gene: NA
clone size: NA
V gene: TRBV6-2/TRBV6-3
J gene: TRBJ1-2
CDR3 DNA: TGTGCCAGCAGTTTCCCGGATGGCTACACCTTC
CDR3 protein: CASSFPDGYTF

D gene: TRBD1
clone size: few
V gene: TRBV28
J gene: TRBJ2-5
CDR3 DNA: TGTGCCAGCAGTTCCCGGGACAGGGGCCAAGAGACCCAGTACTTC
CDR3 protein: CASSSRDRGQETQYF

D gene: TRBD1
clone size: NA
V gene: TRBV28
J gene: TRBJ1-2
CDR3 DNA: TGTGCCACCAACAGGGGGCATTTACATGGCTACACCTTC
CDR3 protein: CATNRGHLHGYTF

D gene: TRBD2
clone size: NA
V gene: TRBV10-1
J gene: TRBJ2-5
CDR3 DNA: TGCGCCAGCAGTGAGTCGGCTAGCGGGGAAGAGACCCAGTACTTC
CDR3 protein: CASSESASGEETQYF

D gene: NA
clone size: NA
V gene: TRBV19
J gene: TRBJ2-3
CDR3 DNA: TGTGCCAGTAGTGCGGGACAGTACTACACAGATACGCAGTATTTT
CDR3 protein: CASSAGQYYTDTQYF

D gene: TRBD2
clone size: NA
V gene: TRBV7-2
J gene: TRBJ2-5
CDR3 DNA: TGTGCCAGCAGCTTAGCGGGAGGGCAAGAGACCCAGTACTTC
CDR3 protein: CASSLAGGQETQYF

D gene: NA
clone size: NA
V gene: TRBV5-1
J gene: TRBJ2-2
CDR3 DNA: TGCGCCAGCAGATATGACACCGGGGAGCTGTTTTTT
CDR3 protein: CASRYDTGELFF

D gene: TRBD1
clone size: NA
V gene: TRBV7-3
J gene: TRBJ2-1
CDR3 DNA: TGTGCCAGCAGCTTAACGACAGGGGGCTACGGTGAGCAGTTCTTC
CDR3 protein: CASSLTTGGYGEQFF

D gene: NA
clone size: NA
V gene: TRBV4-1
J gene: TRBJ2-7
CDR3 DNA: TGCGCCAGCAGCCAGGGGTCCAGGGGAACCTACGAGCAGTACTTC
CDR3 protein: CASSQGSRGTYEQYF

D gene: NA
clone size: NA
V gene: TRBV7-2
J gene: TRBJ1-1
CDR3 DNA: TGTGCCAGCAGCTTATACGGGAGTACTGAAGCTTTCTTT
CDR3 protein: CASSLYGSTEAFF

D gene: TRBD2
clone size: NA
V gene: TRBV6-5
J gene: TRBJ2-7
CDR3 DNA: TGTGCCAGCAGGCGGGGGGAGTTCTACGAGCAGTACTTC
CDR3 protein: CASRRGEFYEQYF

D gene: NA
clone size: NA
V gene: TRBV5-6
J gene: TRBJ1-6
CDR3 DNA: TGTGCCAGCAGCTTAGGGCAGGGGAATTCACCCCTCCACTTT
CDR3 protein: CASSLGQGNSPLHF

D gene: NA
clone size: NA
V gene: TRBV5-1
J gene: TRBJ2-1
CDR3 DNA: TGCGCCAGCAGCATACAGGGAAATGAGCAGTTCTTC
CDR3 protein: CASSIQGNEQFF

D gene: NA
clone size: NA
V gene: TRBV5-8
J gene: TRBJ1-2
CDR3 DNA: TGTGCCAGCAGGGCCGGGACACTCTATGGCTACACCTTC
CDR3 protein: CASRAGTLYGYTF

D gene: TRBD1
clone size: NA
V gene: TRBV13
J gene: TRBJ1-1
CDR3 DNA: TGTGCCAGCAGCCTTCGGACAGGAGGGACTGAAGCTTTCTTT
CDR3 protein: CASSLRTGGTEAFF

D gene: NA
clone size: NA
V gene: TRBV18
J gene: TRBJ2-4
CDR3 DNA: TGTGCCAGCTCACCACCCCGAGCCCAGGGGCTAGCCAAAAACATTCAGTACTTC
CDR3 protein: CASSPPRAQGLAKNIQYF

D gene: NA
clone size: NA
V gene: TRBV18
J gene: TRBJ2-5
CDR3 DNA: TGTGCCAGCTCACTTTGGGACACCCGTTCCAGCCAGTACTTC
CDR3 protein: CASSLWDTRSSQYF

D gene: TRBD1
clone size: NA
V gene: TRBV12-3/TRBV12-4
J gene: TRBJ2-4
CDR3 DNA: TGTGCCAGCAGTTCCGGGGACAGAACTCAGTACTTC
CDR3 protein: CASSSGDRTQYF

D gene: TRBD2
clone size: NA
V gene: TRBV15
J gene: TRBJ2-1
CDR3 DNA: TGTGCCACCAGCAGAGATCTACTCTCGACTAGCAGCTACAATGAGCAGTTCTTC
CDR3 protein: CATSRDLLSTSSYNEQFF

D gene: NA
clone size: NA
V gene: TRBV5-1
J gene: TRBJ1-2
CDR3 DNA: TGCGCCAGCAGCTTCGGAGCGGGGCAGCACTATGGCTACACCTTC
CDR3 protein: CASSFGAGQHYGYTF

D gene: TRBD2
clone size: few
V gene: TRBV19
J gene: TRBJ2-1
CDR3 DNA: TGTGCCAGTAGTATCGGGACTAGTGGGAATGAGCAGTTCTTC
CDR3 protein: CASSIGTSGNEQFF